These T cell receptor beta chains were read from a single sample in a study of CD8 T cells in Susac syndrome. One entry per CDR3 protein results from TCRdb running MiXCR on the immunoSEQ multiplex PCR reads. The table shows roughly 130,000 distinct CDR3 sequences, with 85% to 95% occurring only once. The material sequenced was CD4+ T cells from PBMCs. The receptor set was obtained from a human donor with multiple sclerosis. CDR3s include the opening cysteine and the closing phenylalanine or tryptophan. The order of the fields is clone size, V gene, D gene, J gene, CDR3 protein, CDR3 DNA. D genes are given only for firm matches. Expanded clones are given a class, and other clones once, few, many or no size at all.

clone size: .; V gene: TRBV27; D gene: TRBD2; J gene: TRBJ2-3; CDR3 protein: CASRTSGGGDTQYF; CDR3 DNA: TGTGCCAGCCGGACTAGCGGGGGTGGAGATACGCAGTATTTT
clone size: .; V gene: TRBV5-1; D gene: TRBD2; J gene: TRBJ2-2; CDR3 protein: CASSLFAGGGVTGELFF; CDR3 DNA: TGCGCCAGCAGCTTGTTCGCGGGGGGCGGAGTAACCGGGGAGCTGTTTTTT
clone size: .; V gene: TRBV20-1; D gene: .; J gene: TRBJ2-1; CDR3 protein: CSARDTRDSYNEQFF; CDR3 DNA: TGCAGTGCTAGAGATACCAGGGACTCCTACAATGAGCAGTTCTTC
clone size: once; V gene: TRBV12-3/TRBV12-4; D gene: TRBD2; J gene: TRBJ2-1; CDR3 protein: CASSASSGHNEQFF; CDR3 DNA: TGTGCCAGCAGTGCTTCTAGCGGCCACAATGAGCAGTTCTTC
clone size: .; V gene: TRBV19; D gene: .; J gene: TRBJ2-5; CDR3 protein: CASSIGTAQYF; CDR3 DNA: TGTGCCAGTAGTATCGGGACGGCCCAGTACTTC
clone size: .; V gene: TRBV3-1; D gene: .; J gene: TRBJ1-2; CDR3 protein: CASSPQGIGYGYTF; CDR3 DNA: TGTGCCAGCAGCCCCCAGGGGATTGGGTATGGCTACACCTTC
clone size: .; V gene: TRBV7-2; D gene: .; J gene: TRBJ2-1; CDR3 protein: CASSLSRVRDEQFF; CDR3 DNA: TGTGCCAGCAGCTTATCCAGGGTGAGGGATGAGCAGTTCTTC
clone size: .; V gene: TRBV2; D gene: .; J gene: TRBJ2-2; CDR3 protein: CASSELRGTGELFF; CDR3 DNA: TGTGCCAGCAGTGAATTACGCGGCACCGGGGAGCTGTTTTTT
clone size: .; V gene: TRBV24-1; D gene: .; J gene: TRBJ1-2; CDR3 protein: CATSDFGEHGYTF; CDR3 DNA: TGTGCCACCAGTGATTTCGGCGAGCATGGCTACACCTTC
clone size: .; V gene: TRBV12-3/TRBV12-4; D gene: .; J gene: TRBJ1-6; CDR3 protein: CASSSTENSPLHF; CDR3 DNA: TGTGCCAGCAGCTCTACCGAGAATTCACCCCTCCACTTT
clone size: once; V gene: TRBV20-1; D gene: TRBD1; J gene: TRBJ2-3; CDR3 protein: CSAQRGQNTDTQYF; CDR3 DNA: TGCAGTGCTCAAAGGGGGCAGAACACAGATACGCAGTATTTT
clone size: once; V gene: TRBV11-1; D gene: .; J gene: TRBJ1-2; CDR3 protein: CASSQTGTALGYTF; CDR3 DNA: TGCGCCAGCAGCCAAACCGGGACTGCGCTAGGCTACACCTTC
clone size: .; V gene: TRBV7-9; D gene: .; J gene: TRBJ2-3; CDR3 protein: CASSLTQVDTQYF; CDR3 DNA: TGTGCCAGCAGCCTCACCCAGGTTGATACGCAGTATTTT
clone size: .; V gene: TRBV3-1; D gene: .; J gene: TRBJ1-6; CDR3 protein: CASSRRLQGSNSPLHF; CDR3 DNA: TGTGCCAGCAGCCGGCGTTTACAGGGATCCAATTCACCCCTCCACTTT
clone size: .; V gene: TRBV9; D gene: TRBD1; J gene: TRBJ2-7; CDR3 protein: CASSATGAGYEQYF; CDR3 DNA: TGTGCCAGCAGCGCCACAGGGGCGGGTTACGAGCAGTACTTC
clone size: .; V gene: TRBV11-1; D gene: .; J gene: TRBJ1-3; CDR3 protein: CASSSPPRGGYGASGNTIYF; CDR3 DNA: TGTGCCAGCAGCTCCCCGCCCCGGGGAGGTTACGGCGCCTCTGGAAACACCATATATTTT
clone size: .; V gene: TRBV18; D gene: .; J gene: TRBJ2-7; CDR3 protein: CASSLYPEAQYF; CDR3 DNA: TGTGCCAGCTCCCTATATCCGGAGGCGCAGTACTTC
clone size: .; V gene: TRBV6-6; D gene: .; J gene: TRBJ1-1; CDR3 protein: CASSHASWGMNTEAFF; CDR3 DNA: TGTGCCAGCAGCCACGCCAGCTGGGGCATGAACACTGAAGCTTTCTTT
clone size: .; V gene: TRBV28; D gene: .; J gene: TRBJ1-3; CDR3 protein: CASSLVRRANSGNTIYF; CDR3 DNA: TGTGCCAGCAGTTTAGTCCGTCGGGCAAACTCTGGAAACACCATATATTTT
clone size: once; V gene: TRBV9; D gene: .; J gene: TRBJ1-2; CDR3 protein: CASSPNPGTATYGYTF; CDR3 DNA: TGTGCCAGCAGCCCGAACCCCGGGACCGCGACCTATGGCTACACCTTC
clone size: .; V gene: TRBV3-1; D gene: .; J gene: TRBJ2-2; CDR3 protein: CASSRAGSGLSTGELFF; CDR3 DNA: TGTGCCAGCAGCCGCGCAGGGAGCGGGCTGAGCACCGGGGAGCTGTTTTTT
clone size: .; V gene: TRBV12-3/TRBV12-4; D gene: .; J gene: TRBJ1-5; CDR3 protein: CASTTGYQPQHF; CDR3 DNA: TGTGCCAGCACTACAGGGTATCAGCCCCAGCATTTT
clone size: .; V gene: TRBV9; D gene: .; J gene: TRBJ2-5; CDR3 protein: CASSVGTYQETQYF; CDR3 DNA: TGTGCCAGCAGCGTAGGGACCTACCAAGAGACCCAGTACTTC
clone size: .; V gene: TRBV20-1; D gene: .; J gene: TRBJ2-3; CDR3 protein: CSAGIPSTDTQYF; CDR3 DNA: TGCAGTGCTGGGATACCTTCCACAGATACGCAGTATTTT
clone size: .; V gene: TRBV4-3; D gene: TRBD2; J gene: TRBJ2-1; CDR3 protein: CASSKSLAGGQNEQFF; CDR3 DNA: TGCGCCAGCAGCAAGTCCCTAGCGGGGGGGCAAAATGAGCAGTTCTTC
clone size: .; V gene: TRBV28; D gene: TRBD2; J gene: TRBJ2-5; CDR3 protein: CASSSRLAGGKTQYF; CDR3 DNA: TGTGCCAGCAGTTCCCGACTAGCGGGAGGGAAGACCCAGTACTTC
clone size: .; V gene: TRBV7-2; D gene: .; J gene: TRBJ2-5; CDR3 protein: CASSVDKVRETQYF; CDR3 DNA: TGTGCCAGCAGCGTAGACAAGGTCCGCGAGACCCAGTACTTC
clone size: .; V gene: TRBV25-1; D gene: .; J gene: TRBJ2-7; CDR3 protein: CASIQTSSKGEQYF; CDR3 DNA: TGTGCCAGCATCCAGACTAGTTCTAAGGGCGAGCAGTACTTC
clone size: .; V gene: TRBV7-6; D gene: .; J gene: TRBJ2-7; CDR3 protein: CASSIGSGWEYEQYF; CDR3 DNA: TGTGCCAGCAGTATAGGTTCGGGTTGGGAATACGAGCAGTACTTC
clone size: .; V gene: TRBV24-1; D gene: .; J gene: TRBJ2-2; CDR3 protein: CATSPRRNSGELFF; CDR3 DNA: TGTGCCACGTCCCCCCGGAGGAACTCCGGGGAGCTGTTTTTT
clone size: .; V gene: TRBV6-5; D gene: .; J gene: TRBJ1-1; CDR3 protein: CASSYAGNLNTEAFF; CDR3 DNA: TGTGCCAGCAGTTACGCTGGGAATTTGAACACTGAAGCTTTCTTT
clone size: .; V gene: TRBV12-3/TRBV12-4; D gene: .; J gene: TRBJ2-3; CDR3 protein: CASGGTLGTDTQYF; CDR3 DNA: TGTGCCAGCGGGGGGACCCTGGGCACAGATACGCAGTATTTT
clone size: .; V gene: TRBV7-8; D gene: .; J gene: TRBJ2-3; CDR3 protein: CASRYTRGRTDTQYF; CDR3 DNA: TGTGCCAGCAGGTACACTCGCGGACGCACAGATACGCAGTATTTT
clone size: .; V gene: TRBV10-3; D gene: .; J gene: TRBJ2-7; CDR3 protein: CAISETPDRAGYF; CDR3 DNA: TGTGCCATCAGTGAGACGCCAGACCGGGCGGGGTACTTC
clone size: .; V gene: TRBV7-8; D gene: .; J gene: TRBJ2-5; CDR3 protein: CASTQSGRGETQYF; CDR3 DNA: TGTGCCAGCACCCAAAGTGGGAGAGGGGAGACCCAGTACTTC
clone size: .; V gene: TRBV7-2; D gene: TRBD2; J gene: TRBJ2-1; CDR3 protein: CASSLGGGTTEQFF; CDR3 DNA: TGTGCCAGCAGCTTGGGCGGGGGTACTACTGAGCAGTTCTTC
clone size: .; V gene: TRBV15; D gene: .; J gene: TRBJ2-2; CDR3 protein: CATSRDRRELFF; CDR3 DNA: TGTGCCACCAGCAGAGATAGGCGGGAGCTGTTTTTT
clone size: .; V gene: TRBV12-3/TRBV12-4; D gene: .; J gene: TRBJ1-2; CDR3 protein: CASSLNRYGYTF; CDR3 DNA: TGTGCCAGCAGTTTAAACCGGTATGGCTACACCTTC
clone size: .; V gene: TRBV4-3; D gene: TRBD1; J gene: TRBJ1-2; CDR3 protein: CASSQDQAGGRLYGYTF; CDR3 DNA: TGCGCCAGCAGCCAAGATCAGGCAGGGGGCAGACTTTATGGCTACACCTTC
clone size: .; V gene: TRBV29-1; D gene: .; J gene: TRBJ1-1; CDR3 protein: CSVAQRGLGTEAFF; CDR3 DNA: TGCAGCGTAGCCCAGAGGGGCCTGGGGACTGAAGCTTTCTTT
clone size: .; V gene: TRBV4-1; D gene: TRBD2; J gene: TRBJ2-3; CDR3 protein: CASSQDAVAAGGTTDTQYF; CDR3 DNA: TGCGCCAGCAGCCAAGATGCAGTTGCGGCGGGGGGGACCACAGATACGCAGTATTTT